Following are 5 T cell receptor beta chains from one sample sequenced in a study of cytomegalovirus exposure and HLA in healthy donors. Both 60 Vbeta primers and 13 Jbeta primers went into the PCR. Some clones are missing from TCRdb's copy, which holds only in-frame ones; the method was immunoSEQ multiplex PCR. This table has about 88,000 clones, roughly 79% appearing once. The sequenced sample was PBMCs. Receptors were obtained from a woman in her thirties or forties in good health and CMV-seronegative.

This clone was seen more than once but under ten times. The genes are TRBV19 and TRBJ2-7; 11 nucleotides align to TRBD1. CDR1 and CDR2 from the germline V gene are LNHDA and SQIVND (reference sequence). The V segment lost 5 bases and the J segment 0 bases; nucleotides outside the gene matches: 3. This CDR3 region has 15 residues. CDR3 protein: CASSPGTGGSYEQYF. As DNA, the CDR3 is TGTGCCAGTAGTCCCGGGACAGGGGGCTCCTACGAGCAGTACTTC.

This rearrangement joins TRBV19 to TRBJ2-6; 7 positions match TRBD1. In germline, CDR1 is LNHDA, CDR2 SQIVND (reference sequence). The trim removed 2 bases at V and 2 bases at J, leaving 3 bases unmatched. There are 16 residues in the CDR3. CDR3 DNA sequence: TGTGCCAGTAGTATACTCCAGGGGGCTGGGGCCAACGTCCTGACTTTC. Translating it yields CASSILQGAGANVLTF.

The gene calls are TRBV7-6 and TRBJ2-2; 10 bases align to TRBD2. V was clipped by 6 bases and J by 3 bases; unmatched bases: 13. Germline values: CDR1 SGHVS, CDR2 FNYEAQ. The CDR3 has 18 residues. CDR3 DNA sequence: TGTGCCAGCAGTCCCTGGCTTAGCGGGGGGTCGGACACCGGGGAGCTGTTTTTT. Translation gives CASSPWLSGGSDTGELFF.

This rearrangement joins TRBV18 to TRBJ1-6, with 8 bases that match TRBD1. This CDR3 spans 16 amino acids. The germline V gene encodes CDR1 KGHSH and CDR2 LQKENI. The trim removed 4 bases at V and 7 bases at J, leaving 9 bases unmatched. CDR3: CASSRLDRDGNSPLHF. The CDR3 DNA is TGTGCCAGCTCACGACTGGACAGGGACGGGAATTCACCCCTCCACTTT.

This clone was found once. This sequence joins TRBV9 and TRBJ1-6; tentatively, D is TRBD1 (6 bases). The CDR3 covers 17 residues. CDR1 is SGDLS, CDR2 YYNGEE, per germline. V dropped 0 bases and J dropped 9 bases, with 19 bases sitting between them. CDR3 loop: CASSVDTGGQVGSPLHF. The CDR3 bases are TGTGCCAGCAGCGTAGATACGGGGGGGCAGGTTGGTTCACCCCTCCACTTT.